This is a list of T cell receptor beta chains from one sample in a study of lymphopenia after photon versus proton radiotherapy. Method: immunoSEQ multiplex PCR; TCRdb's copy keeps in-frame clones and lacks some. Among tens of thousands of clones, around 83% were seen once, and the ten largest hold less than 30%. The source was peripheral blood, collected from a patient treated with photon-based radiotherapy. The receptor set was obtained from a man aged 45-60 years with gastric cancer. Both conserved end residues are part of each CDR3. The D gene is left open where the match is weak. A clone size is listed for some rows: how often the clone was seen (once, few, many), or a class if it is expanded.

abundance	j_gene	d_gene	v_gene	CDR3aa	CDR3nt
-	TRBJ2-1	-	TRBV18	CASSPYGDHSSSGNEQFF	TGTGCCAGCTCACCATACGGGGACCATTCATCTTCGGGGAATGAGCAGTTCTTC
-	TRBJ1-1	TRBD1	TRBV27	CASRGTGGNEAFF	TGTGCCAGCAGGGGGACAGGGGGCAATGAAGCTTTCTTT
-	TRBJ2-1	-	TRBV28	CASGPAGGNEQFF	TGTGCCAGCGGCCCGGCCGGGGGCAATGAGCAGTTCTTC
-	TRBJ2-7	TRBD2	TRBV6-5	CASSLTSASYEQYF	TGTGCCAGCAGTTTGACTAGCGCATCCTACGAGCAGTACTTC
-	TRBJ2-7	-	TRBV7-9	CASSLDGGSEEQYF	TGTGCCAGCAGCTTAGATGGGGGATCGGAAGAGCAGTACTTC
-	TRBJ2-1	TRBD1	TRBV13	CASSKKGQGARRQFF	TGTGCCAGCAGCAAGAAAGGACAGGGGGCGAGAAGGCAGTTCTTC
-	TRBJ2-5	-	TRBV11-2	CASSPWASRETQYF	TGTGCCAGCAGCCCCTGGGCTAGCCGCGAGACCCAGTACTTC
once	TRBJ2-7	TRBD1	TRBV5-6	CASSTDRGRTYEQYF	TGTGCCAGCAGCACGGACAGGGGGCGCACCTACGAGCAGTACTTC
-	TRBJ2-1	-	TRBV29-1	CSVDLGEGYNEQFF	TGCAGCGTTGATCTGGGAGAAGGATACAATGAGCAGTTCTTC
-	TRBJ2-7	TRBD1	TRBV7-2	CASSRGQNYEQYF	TGTGCCAGCAGCCGGGGACAGAACTACGAGCAGTACTTC
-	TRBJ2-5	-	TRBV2	CASRQAAPETQYF	TGTGCCAGCAGACAAGCGGCCCCGGAGACCCAGTACTTC
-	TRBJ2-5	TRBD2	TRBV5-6	CASSLGLAGRKRVEYF	TGTGCCAGCAGCTTGGGGCTAGCGGGACGCAAGAGGGTGGAGTACTTC
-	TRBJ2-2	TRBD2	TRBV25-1	CASRLAGGPVTGELFF	TGTGCCAGCAGGCTAGCGGGAGGGCCTGTCACCGGGGAGCTGTTTTTT
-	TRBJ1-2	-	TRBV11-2	CASSLTRQPANYGYTF	TGTGCCAGCAGCTTAACTAGGCAGCCGGCTAACTATGGCTACACCTTC
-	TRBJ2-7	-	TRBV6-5	CASRDPSIYEQYF	TGTGCCAGCAGGGACCCGTCCATCTACGAGCAGTACTTC
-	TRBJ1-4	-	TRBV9	CASSTPGLDEKLFF	TGTGCCAGCAGCACTCCAGGGTTGGATGAAAAACTGTTTTTT
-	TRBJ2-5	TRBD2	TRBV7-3	CASSPLEREVGETQYF	TGTGCCAGCAGCCCATTGGAGCGGGAGGTTGGCGAGACCCAGTACTTC
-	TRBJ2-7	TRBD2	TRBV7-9	CASSSIAGGGNEQYF	TGTGCCAGCAGCTCAATAGCGGGAGGCGGGAACGAGCAGTACTTC
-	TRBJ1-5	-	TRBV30	CAWSTGWNQPQHF	TGTGCCTGGAGTACAGGGTGGAATCAGCCCCAGCATTTT
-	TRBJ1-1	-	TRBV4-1	CASSQEHGQSAEAFF	TGCGCCAGCAGCCAAGAACATGGACAATCAGCTGAAGCTTTCTTT
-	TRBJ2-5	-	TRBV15	CATSRDRGLRETQYF	TGTGCCACCAGCAGAGATCGGGGCCTTCGAGAGACCCAGTACTTC
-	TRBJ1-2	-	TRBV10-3	CAISESRYGYTF	TGTGCCATCAGTGAGTCACGCTATGGCTACACCTTC
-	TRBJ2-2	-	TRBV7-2	CASSLRNGGTDTGELFF	TGTGCCAGCAGCTTACGCAACGGGGGCACGGACACCGGGGAGCTGTTTTTT
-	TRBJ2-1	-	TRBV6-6	CASSRLGPGYNEQFF	TGTGCCAGCAGTCGTTTGGGACCCGGATACAATGAGCAGTTCTTC
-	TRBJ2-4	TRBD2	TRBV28	CASSLPMGTSGKLAKNIQYF	TGTGCCAGCAGTTTACCCATGGGGACTAGCGGGAAATTAGCCAAAAACATTCAGTACTTC
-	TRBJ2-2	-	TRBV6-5	CASRRGGTGELFF	TGTGCCTCACGGAGGGGGGGAACCGGGGAGCTGTTTTTT
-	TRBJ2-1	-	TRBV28	CASSLLGTKPNNEQFF	TGTGCCAGCAGTTTATTAGGGACCAAGCCTAACAATGAGCAGTTCTTC
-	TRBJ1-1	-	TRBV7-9	CASSLERSGDLKAFF	TGTGCCAGCAGCTTAGAGAGATCCGGAGACCTGAAAGCTTTCTTT
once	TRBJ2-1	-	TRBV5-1	CASSLERDNEQFF	TGCGCCAGCAGCTTGGAGCGTGACAATGAGCAGTTCTTC
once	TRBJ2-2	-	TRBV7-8	CASSPNTGELFF	TGTGCCAGCAGCCCGAACACCGGGGAGCTGTTTTTT
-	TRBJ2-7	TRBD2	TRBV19	CASSIAGGTDEQYF	TGTGCCAGTAGTATAGCGGGGGGAACCGACGAGCAGTACTTC
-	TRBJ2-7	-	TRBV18	CASSPSRQAPHEQYF	TGTGCCAGCTCACCTTCCCGACAGGCCCCCCACGAGCAGTACTTC
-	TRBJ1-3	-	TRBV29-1	CSVAQGGNTIYF	TGCAGCGTTGCCCAGGGTGGAAACACCATATATTTT
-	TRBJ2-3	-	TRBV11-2	CASSLNPGGDTQYF	TGTGCCAGCAGCTTAAATCCAGGCGGGGATACGCAGTATTTT
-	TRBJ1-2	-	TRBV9	CASSVDSNYGYTF	TGTGCCAGCAGCGTAGACAGTAACTATGGCTACACCTTC
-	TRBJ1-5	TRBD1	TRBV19	CASSLRGPHQPQHF	TGTGCCAGTAGTTTGAGGGGGCCCCATCAGCCCCAGCATTTT
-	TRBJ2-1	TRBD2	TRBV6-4	CASSPGLAGRDEQFF	TGTGCCAGCAGCCCGGGACTAGCGGGGAGGGATGAGCAGTTCTTC
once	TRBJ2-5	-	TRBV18	CASSPGETQYF	TGTGCCAGCTCACCTGGAGAGACCCAGTACTTC
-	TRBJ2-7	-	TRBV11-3	CASRQTGFYEQYF	TGTGCCAGCAGACAGACAGGTTTCTACGAGCAGTACTTC
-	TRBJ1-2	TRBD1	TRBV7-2	CASSAGQGENGYTF	TGTGCCAGCAGCGCGGGACAGGGGGAAAATGGCTACACCTTC
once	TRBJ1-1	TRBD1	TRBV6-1	CASSEATGAFSGEAFF	TGTGCCAGCAGTGAAGCAACAGGGGCCTTTTCCGGTGAAGCTTTCTTT
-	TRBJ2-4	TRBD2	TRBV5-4	CASSLGASGTLAKNIQYF	TGTGCCAGCAGCTTGGGGGCTAGCGGGACCCTAGCCAAAAACATTCAGTACTTC
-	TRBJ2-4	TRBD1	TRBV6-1	CASSSRTGGWDIQYF	TGTGCCAGCAGTTCGCGGACAGGCGGCTGGGACATTCAGTACTTC
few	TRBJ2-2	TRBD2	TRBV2	CASRTSGNTGELFF	TGTGCCAGCAGGACTAGCGGAAACACCGGGGAGCTGTTTTTT
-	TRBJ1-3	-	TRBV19	CASSGARQAGNTIYF	TGTGCCAGTAGTGGCGCCCGACAGGCCGGAAACACCATATATTTT